A single sample is the source of the 2 T cell receptor beta chains below, sequenced in a study of identical twins. TCRdb itself ran the 5' RACE reads through MiXCR, one entry per CDR3 protein. The table includes 500,000 to 550,000 distinct CDR3 sequences, 20% to 25% detected once. The same data also contributed to another study, on T cells expressing NK-cell markers.

The material sequenced was CD4+ T cells sorted from blood. These receptors were taken from a woman between 18 and 29 years old in good health.

This clonotype has a handful of counts. This chain joins TRBV7-6 and TRBJ2-2; tentative D call: TRBD2 (6 bases). This CDR3 comprises 15 residues. With 7 bases removed from V and 7 bases from J, the gap between germline ends came to 19 bases. Germline V gene data show CDR1 as SGHVS and CDR2 as FNYEAQ. The CDR3 reads CASTPWAGTGGELFF. The CDR3 DNA reads TGTGCCAGCACCCCCTGGGCGGGAACGGGCGGGGAGCTGTTTTTT.

The chain uses TRBV5-1 and TRBJ1-2; 9 bases match TRBD1. Losses at the gene ends were 7 bases for V and 0 bases for J; bases not matched to a gene: 7. The CDR3 is 15 amino acids. Germline CDR1 reads SGHRS; CDR2 reads YFSETQ. The CDR3 DNA follows: TGCGCCAGCCGGCCTGGGACAGGGACTAACTATGGCTACACCTTC. Translated, it gives CASRPGTGTNYGYTF.